The following is a TCR beta chain sequence with its context. This entry comes from a study of cytomegalovirus exposure and HLA in healthy donors. The donors gave bone marrow, and they were healthy. In the PCR, 60 Vbeta and 13 Jbeta primers were used. This table comes from immunoSEQ multiplex PCR, and its TCRdb copy is limited to in-frame clones, with some not included. The profile shows over 70,000 clones, 60% to 80% of them singletons. This CDR3 has 15 amino acids. CDR1 and CDR2 from the germline V gene are SEHNR and FQNEAQ (reference sequence). Trimming took 2 bases from V and 2 from J, leaving 13 bases between them.

This TCR was sampled from a man younger than 40 in good health and CMV-seronegative. Sequenced material: PBMCs. The V and J genes are TRBV7-9 and TRBJ2-7, with D possibly being TRBD2 (6 bases). The CDR3 region has the DNA TGTGCCAGCAGCTTAATCGGAGGGTCTCCCTACGAGCAGTACTTC. Its protein is CASSLIGGSPYEQYF.